This T cell receptor beta chain was sequenced in a study of T cells in Graves' hyperthyroidism and ophthalmopathy (dated by TCRdb to between 2019 and 2020). Regarding the study in general: Peripheral blood was sampled at the time of initial diagnosis, prior to any treatment. To identify distinguishing TCR V-J signatures, a discovery cohort of some 99 patients was used, comprising 40 to 45 with Graves' ophthalmopathy and 57 with stable Graves' hyperthyroidism. An independent validation cohort of under 20 hyperthyroidism patients and roughly 16 patients who later progressed to ophthalmopathy tested prospective prediction of ophthalmopathy. The 75 to 100 discovery patients were randomly divided into training and test sets at a 7:3 ratio. In about six Graves' hyperthyroidism patients, the study also compared T-cell repertoires from thyroid tissue with T-cell repertoires from blood. After blood sampling, hyperthyroidism patients were treated with methimazole at a starting dose of 30 mg daily, and ophthalmopathy patients were treated with high-dose intravenous methylprednisolone. TCR Vbeta CDR3 sequencing of 120 to 150 peripheral blood samples (more than 40 ophthalmopathy, around 80 hyperthyroidism and 17 progressor patients) is reported in the paper.

Summary of the overall study and its limitations: Sample size was not statistically predetermined, and investigators were not blinded to group allocation. Most expanded thyroid clonotypes (frequency above 0.001) were also found in blood, which suggests that blood repertoires may mirror thyroid immune responses. In validation, progression to ophthalmopathy was predicted by the model with approximately 67% sensitivity and just over 72% specificity, a median of approximately 6.5 months before onset. In cross-validation, a model built on a 13 V-J signature told ophthalmopathy apart from stable hyperthyroidism with under 90% sensitivity and about 81% specificity, and in testing the same model reached 80%/75%.

V is reduced by 9 bases and J by 5 bases, leaving a spacing of 14 bases between them. Reading the germline V gene gives CDR1 SNHLY and CDR2 FYNNEI. Including cysteine and phenylalanine, the CDR3 has 12 amino acids. Solely the CDR3 DNA is kept, with 36 bases framed from the first base. Ophthalmopathy patients had moderately to severely active disease, with a Clinical Activity Score of 3 or more, a NOSPECS grade of 4 or more, and a disease duration of less than 3 months. Any patient with an uncontrolled infection, another autoimmune disease, pregnancy or lactation was excluded. Clinical symptoms, serum thyroxine and TRAb, thyroid ultrasound, and orbital computed tomography formed the basis for the diagnoses. Ficoll-Paque density gradient centrifugation was used to isolate PBMCs from 8 to 10 ml of fresh peripheral blood. Trizol reagent was used to extract total RNA, and RNA quality was then checked on an Agilent 2100 Bioanalyzer.

The TCR beta CDR3 regions were amplified from the RNA transcripts. For the first round of RT-PCR on the TCR CDR3, the HTBI primer set was used together with the Qiagen OneStep RT-PCR kit. Libraries were constructed in a second round of multiplex PCR, after which size selection and purification were performed. Libraries were sequenced paired-end with 100 bp reads on an Illumina HiSeq2000. On the study's bioinformatics: SOAPnuke was used to process the raw data, with reads discarded if the reads contained adapters or uncalled bases, had a mean Phred below 15, or lacked an exact constant-primer or identifier match. COPE v1.2.5 was used to merge the high-quality paired reads, and each unique nucleotide sequence was defined as a clonotype. MiTCR v1.1 was used to align the clonotypes against IMGT TRBV, TRBD and TRBJ reference segments. The analysis included only V-J combinations with a frequency above 0.0001, which together covered around 99% of the repertoires. The TCS score was defined as the ratio of F50 (clonal expansion) to E x V (chaos), calculated using BLOSUM62-based TCRdist between CDR3 peptides within each V-J. Welch's t-statistics and random forest reduced approximately 520 V-J features to 10 to 15, which were used in a naive Bayes classifier (R e1071). TCRdb cleaned the public reads at Q25 with fastp, built clones with MiXCR and kept in-frame beta chains. Merged by CDR3 protein, the rows form single entries marked with the most common genes and DNA. In this record, the V and J calls reflect TCRdb's handling and not the investigators' own analysis. The sample table shows about 260,000 distinct CDR3 sequences, and about 17% are seen once. Under 35% of the sample is held by the ten biggest clonotypes.

This clonotype came up many times. Its antigen is still unknown. No much larger clone is present one base from it, and per-base qualities are unavailable. The sequenced material came from blood. This receptor was taken from a woman aged 18-35 years with Graves' ophthalmopathy. This receptor chain uses TRBV2 and TRBJ2-7; tentative D gene TRBD2, with 5 bases matching. The CDR3 amino acid sequence is: CARSAGPHEQYF. The bases read TGTGCCAGGTCCGCGGGCCCTCACGAGCAGTACTTC.